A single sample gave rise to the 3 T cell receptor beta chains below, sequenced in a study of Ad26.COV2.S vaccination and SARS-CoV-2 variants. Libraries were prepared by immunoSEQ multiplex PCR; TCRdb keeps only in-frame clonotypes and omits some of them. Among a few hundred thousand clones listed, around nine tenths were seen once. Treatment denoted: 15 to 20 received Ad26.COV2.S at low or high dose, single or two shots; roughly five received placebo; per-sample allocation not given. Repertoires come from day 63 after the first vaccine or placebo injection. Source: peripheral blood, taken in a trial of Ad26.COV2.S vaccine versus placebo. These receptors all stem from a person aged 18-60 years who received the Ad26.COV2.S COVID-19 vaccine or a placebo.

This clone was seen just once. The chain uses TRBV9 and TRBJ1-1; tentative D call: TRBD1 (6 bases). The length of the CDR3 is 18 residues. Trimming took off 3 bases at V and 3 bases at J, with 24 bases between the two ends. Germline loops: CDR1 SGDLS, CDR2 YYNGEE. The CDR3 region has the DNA TGTGCCAGCAGCGGTGTGGACAGAGGGCGCGGCGGGGACACTGAAGCTTTCTTT. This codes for CASSGVDRGRGGDTEAFF.

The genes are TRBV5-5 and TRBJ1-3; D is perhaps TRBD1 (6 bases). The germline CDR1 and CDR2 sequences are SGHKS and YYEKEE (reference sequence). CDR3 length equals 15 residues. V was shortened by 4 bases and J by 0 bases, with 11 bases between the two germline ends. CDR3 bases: TGTGCCAGCAGCCTCCCGGACAGCTCTGGAAACACCATATATTTT. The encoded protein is CASSLPDSSGNTIYF.

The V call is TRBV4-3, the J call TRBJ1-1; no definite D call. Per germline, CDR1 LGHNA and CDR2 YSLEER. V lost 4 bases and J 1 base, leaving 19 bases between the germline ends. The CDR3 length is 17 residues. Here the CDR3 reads CASSRTIQWPGNTEAFF. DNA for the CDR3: TGCGCCAGCAGCCGGACGATTCAGTGGCCGGGGAACACTGAAGCTTTCTTT.